This T cell receptor (beta chain) was sequenced during a study of beta chain features in type 1 diabetes. Overall study findings and caveats: TCRB CDR3 length was moderately but significantly reduced in all four CD4+ subsets of Type 1 diabetes patients. VDJ junctions from patients with type 1 diabetes contained fewer insertions and more deletions.

The CDR3 has 15 residues. Germline V lookup: CDR1 SGHDT, CDR2 YYEEEE. V lost 4 bases, J lost 2 bases, and 5 bases stayed unmatched. This clone has just a few counts. As yet, its antigen is unknown. Expressed TCRB transcripts were sequenced because the entire RNA isolate underwent reverse transcription. Data came from immunoSEQ multiplex PCR; TCRdb stores just in-frame clones and leaves some out. The sample yields a few hundred thousand clones, 10% to 15% seen once. The source is a woman between 18 and 29 years old with type 1 diabetes. The chain employs TRBV5-6 and TRBJ2-3; 9 bases align to TRBD1. Sequencing was performed on naive CD4+ T cells from blood. The CDR3: CASSLGTGTTDTQYF. For the CDR3, the DNA is TGTGCCAGCAGCCTTGGGACAGGGACCACAGATACGCAGTATTTT.